A single TCR beta chain is shown here with its context. Data came from immunoSEQ multiplex PCR; TCRdb stores just in-frame clones and leaves some out. The repertoire holds more than 85,000 clones, with about 91% as singletons. This entry is derived from a study of identifying expanded T cells in peripheral blood. V was cut by 2 bases and J by 4 bases, with 15 bases left in between. The CDR3 loop spans 15 amino acids. CDR1 SGHTA and CDR2 FQGNSA come from the germline V gene. Input material: blood. This clonotype originated in a person aged 18 to 75 in good health. The chain links TRBV7-2 to TRBJ2-7; D tentatively reads TRBD1 or TRBD2 (6 bases each). CDR3 coding DNA: TGTGCCAGCAGCTTAAGGGCCGGGGGCAGTTACGAGCAGTACTTC. Protein product: CASSLRAGGSYEQYF.